A single sample gave rise to the 30 T cell receptor beta chains below, sequenced in a study of T cell responses to AZD1222 COVID-19 vaccine. Only in-frame clones appear in the TCRdb table, and some are missing; sequencing was by immunoSEQ multiplex PCR. The profile shows over 110,000 clones, about nine tenths of them singletons. The sample was peripheral blood, taken 28 days after the second AZD1222 dose. These receptors were collected from an adult who received the AZD1222 COVID-19 vaccine.

This chain uses TRBV25-1 with TRBJ1-6; TRBD1 matches 10 bases. V lost 6 bases, J lost 5 bases, and 1 base stayed unmatched. CDR3 length: 14 residues. Per the germline V gene, CDR1 is MGHDK and CDR2 is SYGVNS. This CDR3 reads CASRGTGDNSPLHF. The CDR3 bases are TGTGCCAGCAGGGGGACAGGGGATAATTCACCCCTCCACTTT.

The chain carries TRBV19 and TRBJ1-1; no reliable D call. The CDR3 extends over 15 amino acids. Germline CDR1 and CDR2: LNHDA and SQIVND (reference sequence). V lost 3 bases and J lost 1, with 12 bases in between. In DNA, the CDR3 is TGTGCCAGTAGTATTTGGGGAGTCCGGAACACTGAAGCTTTCTTT. This codes for CASSIWGVRNTEAFF.

The CDR3 region is CASSFGRGNSPLHF. CDR3 in DNA: TGTGCCAGCAGCTTTGGCAGGGGAAATTCACCCCTCCACTTT. This chain links TRBV7-9 with TRBJ1-6; D possibly corresponds to TRBD1 (6 bases). This CDR3 is built from 14 residues. Germline values: CDR1 SEHNR, CDR2 FQNEAQ (reference sequence). The V end lost 3 bases, the J end lost 7 bases, and 10 bases lay between the germline ends.

Only a few counts were recorded for this clone. This chain joins TRBV7-9 and TRBJ1-3, with 11 bases fitting TRBD1. The CDR3 has 15 residues. CDR1 and CDR2 from the germline V gene are SEHNR and FQNEAQ (reference sequence). Unmatched junction bases numbered 2, after V lost 5 bases and J lost 2 bases. CDR3 sequence: CASSPGQGAGNTIYF. The DNA of the CDR3 is TGTGCCAGCAGCCCGGGACAGGGGGCTGGAAACACCATATATTTT.

CDR3 in DNA: TGTGCCAGCAGTAGGGGCAGCCCTCCACTGTTTTTT. This sequence encodes CASSRGSPPLFF. The chain joins TRBV12-3 or TRBV12-4 to TRBJ1-4, with D perhaps matching TRBD1 (5 bases). The CDR3 covers 12 residues. Trimming stripped 5 bases from V and 13 bases from J, with 14 bases between.

The chain uses TRBV5-5 and TRBJ2-1; D is perhaps TRBD2 (6 bases). V dropped 6 bases and J dropped 6 bases, with 22 bases sitting between them. The CDR3 is 16 residues long. CDR1 and CDR2 from the germline V gene are SGHKS and YYEKEE (reference sequence). This chain's CDR3 is CASNPAGISGSNEQFF. The CDR3 bases are TGTGCCAGCAACCCGGCGGGGATCTCGGGAAGCAATGAGCAGTTCTTC.

The genes are TRBV14 and TRBJ1-2; D is unresolved. Trimming took 0 bases from V and 3 from J, leaving 11 bases between them. This CDR3 is 15 amino acids long. The germline gives CDR1 SGHDN, CDR2 FVKESK. As DNA, the CDR3 is TGTGCCAGCAGCCAAGATCTCGATACCCACTATGGCTACACCTTC. Its protein is CASSQDLDTHYGYTF.

This rearrangement joins TRBV6-2 or TRBV6-3 to TRBJ2-7, with 9 nucleotides matching TRBD2. Losses at the gene ends were 3 bases for V and 3 bases for J; bases not matched to a gene: 6. This CDR3 spans 15 amino acids. Germline V CDR1 and CDR2: MNHEY, SVGEGT. CDR3 loop: CASSYPGLAVYEQYF. DNA for the CDR3: TGTGCCAGCAGTTATCCGGGACTAGCCGTCTACGAGCAGTACTTC.

This clone was counted once. The V and J genes are TRBV3-1 (or the pseudogene TRBV3-2) and TRBJ2-3; D is undetermined. Germline-derived CDR1 and CDR2 are LGHDT and YNNKEL (reference sequence). This CDR3 contains 14 residues. Trimming pared 0 bases from V and 2 bases from J, leaving 6 bases between. CDR3 in DNA: TGTGCCAGCAGCCAAGATACCTACACAGATACGCAGTATTTT. Its translation: CASSQDTYTDTQYF.

The J gene is TRBJ1-1, the V gene TRBV28; weak D call: TRBD1 (5 bases). The CDR3 contains 12 residues. CDR1 and CDR2 from the germline V gene are MDHEN and SYDVKM. The V end lost 2 bases, the J end lost 10 bases, and 11 bases lay between the germline ends. For the CDR3, the DNA is TGTGCCAGCAGTTTACCCCAGAGGGGAGCTTTCTTT. As protein: CASSLPQRGAFF.

The chain combines TRBV4-1 with TRBJ1-6; possible D gene TRBD1, 5 bases. The V gene's germline CDR1 is MGHRA and CDR2 YSYEKL. The CDR3 totals 18 residues. The germline V and J ends were trimmed by 1 base and 7 bases, with 20 bases remaining between them. In DNA form, the CDR3 reads TGCGCCAGCAGCCAAGCCCGGGACGGACTCGTAGGGAATTCACCCCTCCACTTT. This translates into CASSQARDGLVGNSPLHF.

This sequence joins TRBV18 and TRBJ2-3; TRBD1 agrees at 9 bases. Per germline, CDR1 KGHSH and CDR2 LQKENI. V trimming: 4 bases; J trimming: 2 bases; junction bases outside the gene matches: 7. This CDR3 has 16 amino acids. CDR3 sequence: CASSRAGTGTTDTQYF. CDR3 coding DNA: TGTGCCAGCTCACGGGCCGGGACAGGGACCACAGATACGCAGTATTTT.

The CDR3 loop reads CASSLNGGDSPLHF. DNA of the CDR3: TGTGCCAGCAGCTTAAACGGCGGGGATTCACCCCTCCACTTT. The chain links TRBV7-3 to TRBJ1-6; no clear D. V was trimmed by 1 base and J by 8 bases, leaving 9 bases between them. In germline, CDR1 is SGHTA, CDR2 FQGTGA. The CDR3 has 14 amino acids.

This chain uses TRBV4-3 with TRBJ2-1; 11 nucleotides agree with TRBD2. V shed 6 bases, J shed 5 bases, and the junction held 18 bases outside the gene matches. CDR3 length: 19 residues. Germline CDR1 is LGHNA and CDR2 is YSLEER. The CDR3 loop reads CASSLADSGRALSNNEQFF. The CDR3 DNA sequence: TGCGCCAGCAGTCTTGCTGATAGCGGGAGGGCCTTAAGTAACAATGAGCAGTTCTTC.

This clone appeared once. The V and J genes are TRBV6-5 and TRBJ1-5; tentative D call: TRBD1 (6 bases). Germline V lookup: CDR1 MNHEY, CDR2 SVGAGI. The ends were cut back, 8 bases at V and 6 bases at J, with 17 bases in the middle. The CDR3 totals 14 residues. CDR3 protein: CASSDSILSQPQHF. The CDR3 DNA follows: TGTGCCAGCTCGGACAGTATCCTCTCTCAGCCCCAGCATTTT.

The V gene is TRBV5-1, the J gene TRBJ1-1; TRBD1 matches 9 bases. The germline gives CDR1 SGHRS, CDR2 YFSETQ. The V segment lost 4 bases and the J segment 5 bases; nucleotides outside the gene matches: 6. This CDR3 has 14 residues. This chain's CDR3 is CASSVRDRVTEAFF. In nucleotides, the CDR3 is TGCGCCAGCAGCGTCCGGGACAGGGTTACTGAAGCTTTCTTT.

This clone was seen a single time. V and J are TRBV4-3 and TRBJ2-7; unclear D gene. The V gene's germline CDR1 is LGHNA and CDR2 YSLEER. V lost 2 bases and J lost 7, with 15 bases in between. There are 14 residues in the CDR3. The CDR3 loop is CASSQPEQVGEQYF. CDR3 in DNA: TGCGCCAGCAGCCAACCTGAGCAGGTGGGGGAGCAGTACTTC.

This clone was recorded once. This chain joins TRBV2 and TRBJ1-5, with D hard to call. CDR1 and CDR2 (germline): SNHLY, FYNNEI. With 2 bases removed from V and 0 bases from J, the gap between germline ends came to 8 bases. The CDR3 consists of 15 residues. CDR3 sequence (DNA): TGTGCCAGCAGTGAAACAGCTCTTAGCAATCAGCCCCAGCATTTT. This gives the protein CASSETALSNQPQHF.

The V and J genes are TRBV11-2 and TRBJ1-1; 7 bases agree with TRBD1. Germline V gene data show CDR1 as SGHAT and CDR2 as FQNNGV. This CDR3 is built from 15 residues. V dropped 8 bases and J dropped 0; count of bases not matched to a gene: 9. The CDR3 region is CASHKGTVMNTEAFF. CDR3 bases: TGTGCCAGCCATAAGGGGACAGTAATGAACACTGAAGCTTTCTTT.

The V and J genes are TRBV9 and TRBJ2-1; 10 bases match TRBD2. Germline CDR1 and CDR2: SGDLS and YYNGEE. CDR3 size: 16 residues. V shed 0 bases, J shed 6 bases, and the junction held 6 bases outside the gene matches. The CDR3 sequence: CASSVGGASGSNEQFF. CDR3 nucleotides: TGTGCCAGCAGCGTAGGAGGGGCTAGCGGGAGCAATGAGCAGTTCTTC.

The rearrangement joins TRBV28 to TRBJ1-1, with 9 bases aligning to TRBD1. The junction had 3 bases not matched to a gene; V was cut back by 6 bases and J by 1 base. This CDR3 region has 14 residues. Germline values: CDR1 MDHEN, CDR2 SYDVKM. The CDR3 here is CASSLDRGNTEAFF. The CDR3 DNA reads TGTGCCAGCAGCCTGGACAGGGGGAACACTGAAGCTTTCTTT.

This chain links TRBV7-9 with TRBJ2-5; D is uncertain. The CDR3 extends over 12 amino acids. V gave up 6 bases and J gave up 7 bases, with 12 bases separating them. Germline CDR1 is SEHNR and CDR2 is FQNEAQ (reference sequence). Here the CDR3 DNA reads TGTGCCAGCAGTAGGGAACTCGGGACCCAGTACTTC. This translates into CASSRELGTQYF.

Only a few counts were recorded for this clone. V is TRBV3-1 (or the pseudogene TRBV3-2) and J is TRBJ1-5; TRBD1 might be the D (5 bases). The CDR3 is 14 residues long. Germline CDR1 LGHDT, CDR2 YNNKEL (reference sequence). V dropped 4 bases and J dropped 2 bases, with 9 bases sitting between them. CDR3 loop: CASSPWGGNQPQHF. The CDR3 DNA reads as TGTGCCAGCAGCCCCTGGGGGGGCAATCAGCCCCAGCATTTT.

The chain recombines TRBV7-9 with TRBJ1-2; D unclear. The CDR3 runs to 13 residues. V gave up 5 bases and J gave up 7 bases, with 14 bases separating them. CDR1 is SEHNR, CDR2 FQNEAQ, per germline (reference sequence). Written as DNA, the CDR3 is TGTGCCAGCAGCCCCCCGGGAGACGGTGGCTACACCTTC. It specifies CASSPPGDGGYTF. Using reference TRBV7-9 and TRBJ1-2 for the parts outside the CDR3, the full variable domain is DTGVSQNPRHKITKRGQNVTFRCDPISEHNRLYWYRQTLGQGPEFLTYFQNEAQLEKSRLLSDRFSAERPKGSFSTLEIQRTEQGDSAMYLCASSPPGDGGYTFGSGTRLTVV.

This chain joins TRBV6-5 and TRBJ1-1; D is possibly TRBD1 (5 bases). This CDR3 is 14 amino acids long. V was cut by 7 bases and J by 3 bases, with 15 bases left in between. CDR1 and CDR2 from the germline V gene are MNHEY and SVGAGI. The CDR3 nucleotides read TGTGCCAGCATCCCGGAGGGGTGGGACACTGAAGCTTTCTTT. Translated: CASIPEGWDTEAFF.

The chain combines TRBV7-2 with TRBJ1-2; TRBD1 matches 8 bases. CDR3 size: 16 residues. V was clipped by 7 bases and J by 5 bases; unmatched bases: 15. Germline assignment: CDR1 SGHTA and CDR2 FQGNSA. CDR3 sequence reads: CASTLSRAGGLYGYTF. CDR3 sequence (DNA): TGTGCCAGCACCTTGTCCAGGGCAGGGGGCTTATATGGCTACACCTTC.

The chain joins TRBV29-1 to TRBJ2-3; no definite D call. CDR3 length: 15 amino acids. Per germline, CDR1 SQVTM and CDR2 ANQGSEA. The germline V and J ends were trimmed by 3 bases and 4 bases, with 17 bases remaining between them. The CDR3 sequence: CSVDRAQPTADTQYF. The CDR3 region has the DNA TGCAGCGTTGACCGGGCACAACCAACTGCAGATACGCAGTATTTT.

The V call is TRBV15, the J call TRBJ1-2; D is perhaps TRBD1 (5 bases). V lost 5 bases to trimming and J lost 7 bases, with 14 bases between them. This CDR3 region has 13 residues. Looked up from germline, CDR1 is LNHNV and CDR2 is YYDKDF (reference sequence). The CDR3 loop reads CATSLGAGGGYTF. The CDR3 DNA follows: TGTGCCACCAGCCTCGGGGCCGGGGGTGGCTACACCTTC.

V is TRBV7-8 and J is TRBJ1-6; D is unclear. Germline CDR1 reads SGHVS; CDR2 reads FQNEAQ. The V end was cut by 1 base, the J end by 9 bases, with 13 bases between. The CDR3 spans 15 residues. The CDR3 DNA follows: TGTGCCAGCAGCTTAGGCAGTAGTAGTGGTTCACCCCTCCACTTT. It yields the protein CASSLGSSSGSPLHF.

This chain joins TRBV14 and TRBJ2-5; tentative D call: TRBD2 (5 bases). The germline CDR1 and CDR2 sequences are SGHDN and FVKESK. This CDR3 has 15 amino acids. Trimming removed 5 bases from V and 2 bases from J, with 15 bases in between. The CDR3: CASSEGFRGQETQYF. The CDR3 DNA sequence: TGTGCCAGCAGCGAAGGGTTTCGGGGACAAGAGACCCAGTACTTC.